This T cell receptor (beta chain) was recovered during a study of blood T cell repertoires in COVID-19. CDR3 size: 15 residues. After removal of 4 bases from V and 4 bases from J, the junction contained 9 bases not matched to a gene. CDR1 and CDR2 from the germline V gene are LGHDT and YNNKEL (reference sequence). The method was immunoSEQ multiplex PCR; TCRdb's version includes in-frame clones alone and lacks a portion of them. The sample lists 330,000 or so clones, roughly 87% occurring once. The genes are TRBV3-1 (or the pseudogene TRBV3-2) and TRBJ2-7, with 8 positions matching TRBD2. This TCR was recovered from a man in his thirties or forties with COVID-19, enrolled during active disease. The sample comprised peripheral blood. The CDR3 loop is CASSPLAGNTYEQYF. The CDR3 bases are TGTGCCAGCAGCCCGTTAGCGGGGAACACATACGAGCAGTACTTC.